The clone carrying this TCR beta chain was seen a few times. Its target is not known. These data come from a study of cytomegalovirus exposure and HLA in healthy donors. PCR involved 60 Vbeta and 13 Jbeta primers. TCRdb keeps only in-frame clones here, not all; method: immunoSEQ multiplex PCR. The table includes 150,000 to 200,000 clones, roughly four fifths detected once. General study results and limits: The classifier, whose performance was assessed in both the original and validation cohorts, reportedly diagnosed cytomegalovirus status with high specificity and sensitivity. Rarity marked most TCR sequences, yet some public TCRs occurred in many donors. Most of the TCR beta V segments (in an earlier analysis) were productive either about 87% or about 30% of the time. The authors excluded some V segments, including TRBV6-2 and TRBV6-3, as indistinguishable.

The CDR3 covers 14 residues. V was clipped by 4 bases and J by 5 bases; unmatched bases: 6. Germline V lookup: CDR1 WNHNN, CDR2 SYGVQD (reference sequence). The TCR was taken from a woman aged 18-29 years in good health and CMV-seronegative. This chain links TRBV10-1 with TRBJ2-7; 9 bases are shared with TRBD2. Sequencing used PBMCs. In nucleotides, the CDR3 is TGCGCCAGCAGTGTTAGCGGGAGCCGCAACGAGCAGTACTTC. It translates to CASSVSGSRNEQYF.